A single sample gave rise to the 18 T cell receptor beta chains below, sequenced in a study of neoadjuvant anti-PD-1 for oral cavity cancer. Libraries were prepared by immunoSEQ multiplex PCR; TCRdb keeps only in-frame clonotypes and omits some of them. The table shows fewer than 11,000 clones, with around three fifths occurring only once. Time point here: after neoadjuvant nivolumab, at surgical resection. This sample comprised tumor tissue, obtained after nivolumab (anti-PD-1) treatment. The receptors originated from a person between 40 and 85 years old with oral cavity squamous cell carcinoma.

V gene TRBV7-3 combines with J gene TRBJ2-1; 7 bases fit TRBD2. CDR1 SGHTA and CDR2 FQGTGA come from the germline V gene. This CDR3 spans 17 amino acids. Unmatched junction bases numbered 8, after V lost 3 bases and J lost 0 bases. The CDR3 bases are TGTGCCAGCAGCTTTGGCTTAGCGGGCCGCTCCTACAATGAGCAGTTCTTC. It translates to CASSFGLAGRSYNEQFF. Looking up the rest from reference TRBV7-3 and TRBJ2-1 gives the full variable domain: GAGVSQTPSNKVTEKGKYVELRCDPISGHTALYWYRQSLGQGPEFLIYFQGTGAADDSGLPNDRFFAVRPEGSVSTLKIQRTERGDSAVYLCASSFGLAGRSYNEQFFGPGTRLTVL.

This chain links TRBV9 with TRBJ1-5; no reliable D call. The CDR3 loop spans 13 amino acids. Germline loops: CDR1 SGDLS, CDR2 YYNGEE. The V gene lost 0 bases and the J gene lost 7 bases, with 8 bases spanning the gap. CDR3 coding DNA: TGTGCCAGCAGCGTAGAAAGTGGACAGCCCCAGCATTTT. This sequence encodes CASSVESGQPQHF. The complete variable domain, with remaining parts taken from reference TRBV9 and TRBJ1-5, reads DSGVTQTPKHLITATGQRVTLRCSPRSGDLSVYWYQQSLDQGLQFLIQYYNGEERAKGNILERFSAQQFPDLHSELNLSSLELGDSALYFCASSVESGQPQHFGDGTRLSIL.

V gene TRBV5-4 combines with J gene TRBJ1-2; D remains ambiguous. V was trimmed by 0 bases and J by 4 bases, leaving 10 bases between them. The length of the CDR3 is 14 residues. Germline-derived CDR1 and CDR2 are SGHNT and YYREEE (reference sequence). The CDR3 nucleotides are TGTGCCAGCAGCTTGGACGAGACACTCTATGGCTACACCTTC. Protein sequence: CASSLDETLYGYTF.

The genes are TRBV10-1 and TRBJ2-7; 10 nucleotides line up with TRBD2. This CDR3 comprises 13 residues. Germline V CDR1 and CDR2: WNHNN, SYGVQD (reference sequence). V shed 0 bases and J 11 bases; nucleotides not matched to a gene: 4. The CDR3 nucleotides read TGCGCCAGCAGTGAGTCTACTAGCGGGAATAAGTACTTC. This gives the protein CASSESTSGNKYF.

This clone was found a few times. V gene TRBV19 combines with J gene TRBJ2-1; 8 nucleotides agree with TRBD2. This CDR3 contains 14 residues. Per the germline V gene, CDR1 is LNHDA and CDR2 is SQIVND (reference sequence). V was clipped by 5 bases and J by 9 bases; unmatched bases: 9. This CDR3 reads CASSEYSGMGEQFF. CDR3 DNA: TGTGCCAGTAGTGAATATAGCGGGATGGGTGAGCAGTTCTTC.

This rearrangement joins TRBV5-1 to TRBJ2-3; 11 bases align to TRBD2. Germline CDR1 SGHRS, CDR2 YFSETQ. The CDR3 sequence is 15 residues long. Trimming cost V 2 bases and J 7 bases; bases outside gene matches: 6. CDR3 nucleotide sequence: TGCGCCAGCAGCTTACTAGCGGGGGCAGCACATACGCAGTATTTT. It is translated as CASSLLAGAAHTQYF.

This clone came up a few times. CDR3 region: CASRPSGGMEKLFF. The CDR3 DNA reads TGTGCCAGCAGGCCTTCAGGGGGCATGGAAAAACTGTTTTTT. This sequence joins TRBV28 and TRBJ1-4, with 8 bases lining up with TRBD1. The junction had 8 bases not matched to a gene; V was cut back by 6 bases and J by 8 bases. Germline lookup yields CDR1 MDHEN and CDR2 SYDVKM. The length of the CDR3 is 14 residues. Full variable domain (missing parts from reference TRBV28 and TRBJ1-4): DVKVTQSSRYLVKRTGEKVFLECVQDMDHENMFWYRQDPGLGLRLIYFSYDVKMKEKGDIPEGYSVSREKKERFSLILESASTNQTSMYLCASRPSGGMEKLFFGSGTQLSVL.

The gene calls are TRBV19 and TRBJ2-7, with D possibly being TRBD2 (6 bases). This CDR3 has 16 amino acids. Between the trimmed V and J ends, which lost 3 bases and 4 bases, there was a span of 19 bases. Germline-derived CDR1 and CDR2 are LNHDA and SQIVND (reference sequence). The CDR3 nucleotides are TGTGCCAGTAGTATGGACCCGGGACTCTTTCAGTACGAGCAGTACTTC. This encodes CASSMDPGLFQYEQYF. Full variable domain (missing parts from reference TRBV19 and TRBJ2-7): DGGITQSPKYLFRKEGQNVTLSCEQNLNHDAMYWYRQDPGQGLRLIYYSQIVNDFQKGDIAEGYSVSREKKESFPLTVTSAQKNPTAFYLCASSMDPGLFQYEQYFGPGTRLTVT.

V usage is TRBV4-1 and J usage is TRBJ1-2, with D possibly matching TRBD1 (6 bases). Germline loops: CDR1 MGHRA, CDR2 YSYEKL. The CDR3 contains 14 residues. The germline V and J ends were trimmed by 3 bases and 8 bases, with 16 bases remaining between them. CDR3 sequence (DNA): TGCGCCAGCAGCCACCCGTCAGGGGCGGGCGGCTACACCTTC. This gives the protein CASSHPSGAGGYTF.

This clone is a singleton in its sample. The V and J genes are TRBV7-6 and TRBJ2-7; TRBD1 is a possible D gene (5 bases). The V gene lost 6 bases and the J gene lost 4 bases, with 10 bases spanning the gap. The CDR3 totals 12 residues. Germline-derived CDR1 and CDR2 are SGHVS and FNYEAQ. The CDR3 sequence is CASSRQGYEQYF. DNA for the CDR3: TGTGCCAGCAGTCGGCAGGGATACGAGCAGTACTTC.

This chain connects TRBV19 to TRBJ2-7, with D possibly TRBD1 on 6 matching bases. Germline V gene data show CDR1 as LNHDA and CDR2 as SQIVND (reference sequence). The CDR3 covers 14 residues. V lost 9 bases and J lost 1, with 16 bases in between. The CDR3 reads CASKRGIGSYEQYF. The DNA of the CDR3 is TGTGCCAGCAAGAGGGGGATAGGGTCCTACGAGCAGTACTTC.

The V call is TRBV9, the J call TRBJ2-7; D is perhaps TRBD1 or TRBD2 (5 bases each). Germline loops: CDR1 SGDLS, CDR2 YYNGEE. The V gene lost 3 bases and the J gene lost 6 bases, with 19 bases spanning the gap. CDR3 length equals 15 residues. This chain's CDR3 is CASSGRAGHPGEQYF. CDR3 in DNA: TGTGCCAGCAGCGGGCGGGCAGGACACCCGGGCGAGCAGTACTTC.

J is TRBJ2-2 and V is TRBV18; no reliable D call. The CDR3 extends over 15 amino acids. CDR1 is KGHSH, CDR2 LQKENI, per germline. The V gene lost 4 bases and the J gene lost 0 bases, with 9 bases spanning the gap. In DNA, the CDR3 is TGTGCCAGCTCACGCACCAGTTCGAACACCGGGGAGCTGTTTTTT. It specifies CASSRTSSNTGELFF.

CDR3 region: CASSPLGQGGDTEAFF. Written as DNA, the CDR3 is TGTGCCAGCAGCCCGCTTGGGCAGGGCGGAGACACTGAAGCTTTCTTT. The chain links TRBV5-6 to TRBJ1-1; D perhaps matches TRBD1 (5 bases). Germline CDR1 is SGHDT and CDR2 is YYEEEE. The CDR3 has 16 amino acids. With 4 bases removed from V and 3 bases from J, the gap between germline ends came to 19 bases.

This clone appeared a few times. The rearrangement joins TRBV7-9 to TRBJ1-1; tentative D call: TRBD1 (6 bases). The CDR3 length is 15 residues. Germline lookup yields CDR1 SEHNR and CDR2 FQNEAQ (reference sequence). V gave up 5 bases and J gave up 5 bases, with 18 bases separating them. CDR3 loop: CASSSRGVSGTEAFF. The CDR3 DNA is TGTGCCAGCAGCAGCAGGGGTGTGAGCGGGACTGAAGCTTTCTTT.

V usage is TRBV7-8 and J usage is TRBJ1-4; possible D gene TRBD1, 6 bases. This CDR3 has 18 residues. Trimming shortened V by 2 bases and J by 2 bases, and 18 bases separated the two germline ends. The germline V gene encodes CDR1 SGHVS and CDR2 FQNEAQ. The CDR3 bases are TGTGCCAGCAGCTTAATGGCCCCCGGGGGGGCGACTAATGAAAAACTGTTTTTT. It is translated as CASSLMAPGGATNEKLFF.

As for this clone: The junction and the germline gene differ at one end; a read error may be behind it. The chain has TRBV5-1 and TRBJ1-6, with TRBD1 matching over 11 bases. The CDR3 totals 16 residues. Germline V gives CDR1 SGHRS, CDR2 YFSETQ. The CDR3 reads CARSLGGTGGASPLHF. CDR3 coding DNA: TGCGCCCGCAGCTTGGGGGGGACAGGGGGAGCCTCACCCCTCCACTTT.

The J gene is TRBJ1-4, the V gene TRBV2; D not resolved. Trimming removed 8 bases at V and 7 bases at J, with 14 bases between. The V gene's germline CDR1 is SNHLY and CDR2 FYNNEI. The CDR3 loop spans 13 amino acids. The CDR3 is CASGEDGPEKLFF. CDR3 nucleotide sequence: TGTGCCAGCGGAGAGGACGGACCTGAAAAACTGTTTTTT.